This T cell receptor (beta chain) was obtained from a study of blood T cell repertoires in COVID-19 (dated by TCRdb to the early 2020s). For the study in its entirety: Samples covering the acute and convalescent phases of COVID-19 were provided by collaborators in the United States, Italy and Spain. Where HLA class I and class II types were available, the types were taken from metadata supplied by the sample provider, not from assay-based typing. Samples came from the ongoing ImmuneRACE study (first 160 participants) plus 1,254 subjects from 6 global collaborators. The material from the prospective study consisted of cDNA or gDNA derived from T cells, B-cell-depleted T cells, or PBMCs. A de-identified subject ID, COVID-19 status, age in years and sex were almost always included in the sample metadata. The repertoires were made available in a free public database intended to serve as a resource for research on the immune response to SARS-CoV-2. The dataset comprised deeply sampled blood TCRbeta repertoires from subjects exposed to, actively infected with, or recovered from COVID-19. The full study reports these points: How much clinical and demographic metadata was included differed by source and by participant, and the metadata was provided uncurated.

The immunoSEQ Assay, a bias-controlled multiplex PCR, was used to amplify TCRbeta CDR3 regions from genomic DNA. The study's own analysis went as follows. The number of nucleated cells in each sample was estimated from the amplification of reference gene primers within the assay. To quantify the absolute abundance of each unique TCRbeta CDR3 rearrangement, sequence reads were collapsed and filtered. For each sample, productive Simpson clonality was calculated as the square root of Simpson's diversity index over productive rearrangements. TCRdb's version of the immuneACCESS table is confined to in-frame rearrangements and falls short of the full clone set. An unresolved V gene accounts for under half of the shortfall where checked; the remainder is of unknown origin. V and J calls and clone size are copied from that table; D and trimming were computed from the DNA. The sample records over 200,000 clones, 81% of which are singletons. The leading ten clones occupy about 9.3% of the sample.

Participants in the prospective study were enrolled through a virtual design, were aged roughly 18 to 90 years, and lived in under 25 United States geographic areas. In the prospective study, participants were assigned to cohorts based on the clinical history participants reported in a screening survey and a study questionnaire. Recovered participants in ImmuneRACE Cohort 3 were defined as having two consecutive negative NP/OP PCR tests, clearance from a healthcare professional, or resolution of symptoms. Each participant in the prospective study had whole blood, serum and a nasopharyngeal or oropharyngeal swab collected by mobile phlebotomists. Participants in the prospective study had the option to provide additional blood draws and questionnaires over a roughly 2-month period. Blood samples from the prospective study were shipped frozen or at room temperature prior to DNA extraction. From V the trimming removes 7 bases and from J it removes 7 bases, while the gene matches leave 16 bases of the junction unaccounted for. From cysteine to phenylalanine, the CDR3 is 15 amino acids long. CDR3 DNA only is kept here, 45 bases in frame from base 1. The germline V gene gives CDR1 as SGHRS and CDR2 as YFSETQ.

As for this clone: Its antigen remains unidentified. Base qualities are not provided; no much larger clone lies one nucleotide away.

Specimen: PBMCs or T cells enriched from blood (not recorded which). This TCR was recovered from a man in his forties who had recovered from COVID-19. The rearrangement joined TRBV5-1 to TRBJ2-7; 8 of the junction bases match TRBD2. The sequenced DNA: TGCGCCAGCCGTTGGGGACCCGGGGCTAGCGGGGAGCAGTACTTC. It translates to CASRWGPGASGEQYF.